A single sample is the source of the 29 T cell receptor beta chains below, sequenced in a study of blood T cell repertoires in COVID-19. Sequenced by immunoSEQ multiplex PCR; TCRdb stores in-frame clones only, minus some. The sample has 55,000 to 85,000 clones, over 70% seen once; the top ten hold around 21%. Sequencing was performed on peripheral blood. These TCRs come from a man aged 55 to 70 with acute or convalescent COVID-19.

The chain links TRBV7-9 to TRBJ1-1; 7 nucleotides align to TRBD1. Germline trimming cut 1 base from V and 6 bases from J; bases unmatched to any gene: 5. Germline V gene lookup returns CDR1 SEHNR and CDR2 FQNEAQ (reference sequence). There are 14 residues in the CDR3. The CDR3 nucleotides read TGTGCCAGCAGCTTAGGGGGGCAGGGGGCTGAAGCTTTCTTT. This gives the protein CASSLGGQGAEAFF.

The J gene is TRBJ1-2, the V gene TRBV24-1; D gene ambiguous. CDR3 length: 14 amino acids. Between the trimmed V and J ends, which lost 6 bases and 2 bases, there was a span of 12 bases. Germline V gene data show CDR1 as KGHDR and CDR2 as SFDVKD. The CDR3 nucleotides are TGTGCCACCAGTCATCCGGGAATCAACTATGGCTACACCTTC. Translating it yields CATSHPGINYGYTF.

V gene TRBV12-5 combines with J gene TRBJ1-1, with D maybe TRBD1 (5 bases). CDR3 size: 15 residues. V lost 3 bases and J lost 2, with 13 bases in between. The germline CDR1 and CDR2 sequences are LGHNT and FRNRAP. The CDR3 sequence: CASGFHTGANTEAFF. The CDR3 nucleotides are TGTGCTAGTGGTTTTCACACAGGTGCCAACACTGAAGCTTTCTTT.

This clone was seen a handful of times. V usage is TRBV6-5 and J usage is TRBJ1-6, with 8 bases matching TRBD1. J gave up 9 bases and V 0 bases, and 7 bases lay outside the gene matches. This CDR3 comprises 16 residues. Germline V gene data show CDR1 as MNHEY and CDR2 as SVGAGI. This chain's CDR3 is CASSYSWTGMSSPLHF. CDR3 nucleotides: TGTGCCAGCAGTTACTCCTGGACAGGGATGAGTTCACCCCTCCACTTT.

V gene TRBV19 combines with J gene TRBJ2-4, with a weak D call TRBD1 (5 bases). Trimming shortened V by 0 bases and J by 6 bases, and 18 bases separated the two germline ends. CDR3 length: 17 amino acids. Germline V lookup: CDR1 LNHDA, CDR2 SQIVND (reference sequence). CDR3 region: CASSIDRPGNKANIQYF. In DNA form, the CDR3 reads TGTGCCAGTAGTATAGATCGCCCAGGGAATAAGGCAAACATTCAGTACTTC.

V usage is TRBV7-2 and J usage is TRBJ1-2; D perhaps matches TRBD1 (6 bases). Trimming took 2 bases from V and 5 from J, leaving 12 bases between them. The CDR3 is 14 amino acids. Germline CDR1 and CDR2: SGHTA and FQGNSA. CDR3: CASSLSRTEYGYTF. The CDR3 DNA sequence: TGTGCCAGCAGCTTATCTCGGACAGAATATGGCTACACCTTC.

The CDR3 nucleotides read TGTGCCAGCTCGGCGGGAGCTTCTCGCACAGATACGCAGTATTTT. As protein: CASSAGASRTDTQYF. The chain has TRBV6-5 and TRBJ2-3, with 7 bases fitting TRBD2. CDR1 MNHEY and CDR2 SVGAGI come from the germline V gene. The CDR3 sequence is 15 residues long. J gave up 1 base and V 8 bases, and 9 bases lay outside the gene matches.

The chain carries TRBV6-1 and TRBJ1-6; 10 bases are shared with TRBD1. Germline V gives CDR1 MNHNS, CDR2 SASEGT. V lost 4 bases, J lost 7 bases, and 7 bases stayed unmatched. The CDR3 spans 16 residues. The DNA of the CDR3 is TGTGCCAGCAGTGTATCTACGGACAGGGGGAATTCACCCCTCCACTTT. This sequence encodes CASSVSTDRGNSPLHF.

This clone appeared a few times. The chain employs TRBV7-6 and TRBJ2-1; 12 bases map to TRBD2. Germline CDR1 SGHVS, CDR2 FNYEAQ. The CDR3 is 16 residues long. Unmatched junction bases numbered 4, after V lost 0 bases and J lost 7 bases. CDR3 protein: CASSLAETSGGNEQFF. The CDR3 region has the DNA TGTGCCAGCAGCTTAGCGGAGACTAGCGGGGGAAATGAGCAGTTCTTC.

The genes are TRBV6-5 and TRBJ1-6; D is ambiguous. Trimming shortened V by 6 bases and J by 7 bases, and 16 bases separated the two germline ends. The germline CDR1 and CDR2 sequences are MNHEY and SVGAGI. CDR3 length: 15 amino acids. CDR3 DNA: TGTGCCAGCAGCTTTTCACAGATAAGCAATTCACCCCTCCACTTT. Protein sequence: CASSFSQISNSPLHF.

The gene calls are TRBV5-1 and TRBJ2-3; 9 nucleotides agree with TRBD2. The J segment lost 5 bases and the V segment lost 0 bases, leaving 4 bases of the junction unmatched. Germline CDR1 SGHRS, CDR2 YFSETQ. CDR3 length: 15 amino acids. CDR3 region: CASSLVSGGVDTQYF. The CDR3 region has the DNA TGCGCCAGCAGCTTGGTTAGCGGGGGTGTAGATACGCAGTATTTT.

This clone was counted a few times. The V gene is TRBV19, the J gene TRBJ1-5, with 8 bases lining up with TRBD1. CDR1 is LNHDA and CDR2 is SQIVND in the germline V gene (reference sequence). With V trimmed by 5 bases and J by 5 bases, 8 bases remained unmatched. The length of the CDR3 is 15 residues. Here the CDR3 DNA reads TGTGCCAGTAGTGCTAGACAGGGGTGGGATCAGCCCCAGCATTTT. This gives the protein CASSARQGWDQPQHF.

V usage is TRBV6-1 and J usage is TRBJ1-6, with no clear D. This CDR3 region has 13 residues. The V gene lost 3 bases and the J gene lost 5 bases, with 5 bases spanning the gap. CDR1 and CDR2 from the germline V gene are MNHNS and SASEGT. CDR3 nucleotide sequence: TGTGCCAGCAGTGACACAGATAATTCACCCCTCCACTTT. Protein sequence: CASSDTDNSPLHF.

The chain uses TRBV10-3 and TRBJ2-3; TRBD1 is a possible D gene (5 bases). V dropped 3 bases and J dropped 6 bases, with 10 bases sitting between them. The length of the CDR3 is 13 residues. Germline V CDR1 and CDR2: ENHRY, SYGVKD. The CDR3, as DNA: TGTGCCATCAGTGAAAGGGGTAGGGATACGCAGTATTTT. Translation gives CAISERGRDTQYF.

The CDR3 region has the DNA TGTGCCAGCTCACCAGGGGACATAACCGACACAGATACGCAGTATTTT. Its protein is CASSPGDITDTDTQYF. This sequence joins TRBV18 and TRBJ2-3; possibly TRBD1 for D (6 bases). V dropped 2 bases and J dropped 2 bases, with 14 bases sitting between them. The CDR3 totals 16 residues. CDR1 is KGHSH and CDR2 is LQKENI in the germline V gene.

This chain uses TRBV7-8 with TRBJ1-3, with D hard to call. This CDR3 is 13 amino acids long. Trimming pared 4 bases from V and 4 bases from J, leaving 8 bases between. The V gene's germline CDR1 is SGHVS and CDR2 FQNEAQ. The CDR3 sequence is CASSSSTGNTIYF. The CDR3 coding sequence is TGTGCCAGCAGCTCATCGACAGGAAACACCATATATTTT.

This clone has more than one count but fewer than ten. V usage is TRBV5-6 and J usage is TRBJ2-1; 8 bases are a match to TRBD2. The germline V gene has CDR1 SGHDT and CDR2 YYEEEE. There are 14 residues in the CDR3. Trimming took 6 bases from V and 7 from J; bases not matched to a gene: 9. The CDR3 DNA is TGTGCCAGCACCCCCATATCTAGCGGGAATGAGCAGTTCTTC. Amino acids: CASTPISSGNEQFF.

The V and J genes are TRBV7-9 and TRBJ1-2; D ambiguous. The CDR3 runs to 13 residues. The germline CDR1 and CDR2 sequences are SEHNR and FQNEAQ (reference sequence). Trimming removed 6 bases at V and 8 bases at J, with 16 bases between. The CDR3 sequence is CASSPDGTRGYTF. In DNA form, the CDR3 reads TGTGCCAGCAGTCCTGACGGAACTAGGGGCTACACCTTC. Filled out from reference TRBV7-9 and TRBJ1-2, the complete variable domain reads DTGVSQNPRHKITKRGQNVTFRCDPISEHNRLYWYRQTLGQGPEFLTYFQNEAQLEKSRLLSDRFSAERPKGSFSTLEIQRTEQGDSAMYLCASSPDGTRGYTFGSGTRLTVV.

The gene calls are TRBV5-1 and TRBJ2-1; the match to TRBD2 covers 14 bases. The trim removed 6 bases at V and 6 bases at J, leaving 2 bases unmatched. The CDR3 loop spans 14 amino acids. Germline loops: CDR1 SGHRS, CDR2 YFSETQ. CDR3 amino acids: CASTGLAGGNEQFF. The CDR3 DNA is TGCGCCAGCACAGGACTAGCGGGGGGCAATGAGCAGTTCTTC. The whole variable domain, remainder taken from reference TRBV5-1 and TRBJ2-1, is KAGVTQTPRYLIKTRGQQVTLSCSPISGHRSVSWYQQTPGQGLQFLFEYFSETQRNKGNFPGRFSGRQFSNSRSEMNVSTLELGDSALYLCASTGLAGGNEQFFGPGTRLTVL.

This clone was counted only a few times. J is TRBJ2-2 and V is TRBV5-1; the match to TRBD1 covers 7 bases. Germline assignment: CDR1 SGHRS and CDR2 YFSETQ. The CDR3 runs 14 residues. V shed 7 bases, J shed 0 bases, and the junction held 3 bases outside the gene matches. The CDR3 sequence is CASAGTANTGELFF. The CDR3 nucleotides read TGCGCCAGCGCCGGGACAGCGAACACCGGGGAGCTGTTTTTT.

This clone was detected only a few times. The rearrangement links TRBV7-3 to TRBJ2-1; maybe TRBD2 (6 bases). Germline lookup yields CDR1 SGHTA and CDR2 FQGTGA. The CDR3 covers 15 residues. The V end was cut by 5 bases, the J end by 0 bases, with 11 bases between. The CDR3 reads CASSRDSSSYNEQFF. DNA of the CDR3: TGTGCCAGCAGCCGGGACTCTAGCTCCTACAATGAGCAGTTCTTC.

This clone has a handful of counts. The chain combines TRBV5-1 with TRBJ1-6; a possible D gene is TRBD1 (6 bases). V was pared by 1 base and J by 8 bases, with 10 bases between. The CDR3 sequence is 14 residues long. Germline V gives CDR1 SGHRS, CDR2 YFSETQ. As DNA, the CDR3 is TGCGCCAGCAGCTTGCAGGGGTGGGATTCACCCCTCCACTTT. Translation: CASSLQGWDSPLHF.

The gene calls are TRBV7-9 and TRBJ2-4; tentative D call: TRBD1 (5 bases). Germline V CDR1 and CDR2: SEHNR, FQNEAQ (reference sequence). The CDR3 length is 13 residues. The V end was cut by 8 bases, the J end by 6 bases, with 14 bases between. CDR3 nucleotides: TGTGCCAGCGGGGCCGAGCCGGGAAACATTCAGTACTTC. Encoded protein: CASGAEPGNIQYF.

The chain employs TRBV12-3 or TRBV12-4 and TRBJ1-1; 7 positions match TRBD1. V lost 6 bases and J lost 2; bases outside the gene matches: 3. The CDR3 is 13 residues long. CDR3: CASRGGQNTEAFF. The CDR3 DNA sequence: TGTGCCAGCAGAGGGGGCCAAAACACTGAAGCTTTCTTT.

This clone was picked up one time. The J gene is TRBJ2-7, the V gene TRBV28; no clear D. The CDR3 has 12 amino acids. Germline CDR1 is MDHEN and CDR2 is SYDVKM. Trimming took off 4 bases at V and 3 bases at J, with 7 bases between the two ends. The CDR3 is CASSSSRYEQYF. Written as DNA, the CDR3 is TGTGCCAGCAGTTCCTCGCGCTACGAGCAGTACTTC.

Here the CDR3 reads CASKAGVGTGELFF. In DNA, the CDR3 is TGCGCCAGCAAAGCGGGCGTGGGCACCGGGGAGCTGTTTTTT. V usage is TRBV10-2 and J usage is TRBJ2-2, with a tentative D call TRBD2 (6 bases). The germline gives CDR1 WSHSY, CDR2 SAAADI. This CDR3 is built from 14 residues. Trimming shortened V by 7 bases and J by 4 bases, and 13 bases separated the two germline ends.

This chain joins TRBV4-1 and TRBJ2-6; TRBD2 matches 10 bases. CDR1 and CDR2 (germline): MGHRA, YSYEKL. Trimming took 4 bases from V and 2 from J; bases not matched to a gene: 5. This CDR3 is 17 amino acids long. The CDR3: CASSPSGSVAGANVLTF. The DNA of the CDR3 is TGCGCCAGCAGCCCTAGCGGGAGTGTGGCTGGGGCCAACGTCCTGACTTTC.

This clone has only a few counts. The rearrangement links TRBV3-1 (or the pseudogene TRBV3-2) to TRBJ1-1, with TRBD1 identical over 8 bases. Germline V gene sequence: CDR1 LGHDT, CDR2 YNNKEL (reference sequence). J gave up 4 bases and V 5 bases, and 9 bases lay outside the gene matches. This CDR3 contains 15 residues. For the CDR3, the DNA is TGTGCCAGCAGCTCCTCGGACAGGGCCCCCACTGAAGCTTTCTTT. Its protein is CASSSSDRAPTEAFF.

The V and J genes are TRBV24-1 and TRBJ2-5, with TRBD2 matching over 10 bases. CDR1 is KGHDR and CDR2 is SFDVKD in the germline V gene. V trimming: 2 bases; J trimming: 0 bases; junction bases outside the gene matches: 5. The CDR3 consists of 17 residues. The chain's CDR3 is CATSDSGLAENQETQYF. The CDR3 nucleotides are TGTGCCACCAGTGATTCCGGACTAGCGGAGAACCAAGAGACCCAGTACTTC.